These T cell receptor beta chains were read from a single sample in a study of cytomegalovirus exposure and HLA in healthy donors. Produced via immunoSEQ multiplex PCR; TCRdb's table is partial and in-frame only. The sample lists under 150,000 clones; 83% were seen once. The specimen sequenced was PBMCs. The receptors were gathered from a man aged 40-50 years in good health and CMV-seronegative. Each CDR3 is given with its conserved first and last residue. D genes are given only for firm matches. A row's size may be missing; if present it is once, few, many or a size class.

>.|TRBV11-2|TRBD2|TRBJ2-7
CASSSTSGVRSYEQYF
TGTGCCAGCAGCTCCACTAGCGGAGTCCGCTCCTACGAGCAGTACTTC
>.|TRBV11-2|.|TRBJ1-2
CASRFTMRGNYGYTF
TGTGCCAGCAGGTTCACCATGAGGGGGAACTATGGCTACACCTTC
>once|TRBV11-2|TRBD2|TRBJ2-7
CASSAATSGAYEQYF
TGTGCCAGCAGCGCCGCCACTAGCGGGGCCTACGAGCAGTACTTC
>.|TRBV5-6|.|TRBJ1-5
CASSPWAVPGMAQPQHF
TGTGCCAGCAGCCCTTGGGCAGTCCCGGGGATGGCTCAGCCCCAGCATTTT
>.|TRBV7-9|.|TRBJ1-4
CATELDTNNEKLFF
TGTGCCACCGAACTGGACACCAATAATGAAAAACTGTTTTTT
>.|TRBV19|.|TRBJ1-2
CASTLSPGYGYTF
TGTGCCAGTACCCTTAGCCCTGGCTATGGCTACACCTTC
>.|TRBV5-6|.|TRBJ2-7
CASSLGQYYEQYF
TGTGCCAGCAGCTTGGGACAGTACTACGAGCAGTACTTC
>.|TRBV4-3|TRBD2|TRBJ2-7
CASSQGPSGGYEQYF
TGCGCCAGCAGCCAAGGTCCTAGCGGGGGTTACGAGCAGTACTTC
>.|TRBV4-2|.|TRBJ1-1
CASSQDGGAVTEAFF
TGTGCCAGCAGCCAAGATGGGGGGGCGGTCACTGAAGCTTTCTTT
>.|TRBV5-8|TRBD2|TRBJ2-7
CASSRLAREVDEQYF
TGTGCCAGCAGCAGACTAGCGCGGGAGGTAGACGAGCAGTACTTC
>.|TRBV11-2|.|TRBJ1-6
CASSLAREGVYNSPLHF
TGTGCCAGCAGCTTAGCCCGGGAGGGGGTCTATAATTCACCCCTCCACTTT
>.|TRBV27|.|TRBJ2-3
CASSPRSDTQYF
TGTGCCAGCAGTCCCCGTTCAGATACGCAGTATTTT
>.|TRBV25-1|TRBD1|TRBJ1-2
CASSEGDGTDLNYGYTF
TGTGCCAGCAGTGAAGGTGACGGGACAGACCTCAACTATGGCTACACCTTC
>.|TRBV30|.|TRBJ2-5
CAWREETQYF
TGTGCCTGGAGGGAGGAGACCCAGTACTTC
>.|TRBV9|TRBD1|TRBJ2-5
CASSALNGGQGVETQYF
TGTGCCAGCAGCGCATTAAACGGAGGACAGGGGGTCGAGACCCAGTACTTC
>.|TRBV5-4|.|TRBJ2-7
CASSRTSTGEQYF
TGTGCCAGCAGCAGAACTAGCACGGGGGAGCAGTACTTC
>once|TRBV19|TRBD1|TRBJ1-5
CASNDRAREPQHF
TGTGCCAGTAACGACAGGGCCCGAGAGCCCCAGCATTTT